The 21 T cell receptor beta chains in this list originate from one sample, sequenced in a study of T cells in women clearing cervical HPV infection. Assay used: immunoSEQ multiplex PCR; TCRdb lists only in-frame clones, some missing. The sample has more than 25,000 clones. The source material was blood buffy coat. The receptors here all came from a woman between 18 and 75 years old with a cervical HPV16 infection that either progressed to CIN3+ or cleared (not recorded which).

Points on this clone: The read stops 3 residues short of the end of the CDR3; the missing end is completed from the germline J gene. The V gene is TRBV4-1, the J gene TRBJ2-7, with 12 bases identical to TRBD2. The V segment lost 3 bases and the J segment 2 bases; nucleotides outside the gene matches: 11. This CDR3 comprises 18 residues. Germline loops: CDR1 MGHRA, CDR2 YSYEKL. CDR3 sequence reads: CASSHLDLGLAGPYEQYF. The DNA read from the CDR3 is TGCGCCAGCAGCCACCTAGACCTGGGACTAGCGGGCCCCTACGAG.

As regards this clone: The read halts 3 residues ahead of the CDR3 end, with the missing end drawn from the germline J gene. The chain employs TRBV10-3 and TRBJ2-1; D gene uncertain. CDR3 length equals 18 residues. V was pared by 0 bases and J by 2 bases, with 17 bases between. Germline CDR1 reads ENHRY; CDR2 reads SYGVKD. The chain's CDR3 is CAISESRSGVRAYNEQFF. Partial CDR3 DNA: TGTGCCATCAGTGAGTCCCGATCAGGAGTAAGAGCCTACAATGAG.

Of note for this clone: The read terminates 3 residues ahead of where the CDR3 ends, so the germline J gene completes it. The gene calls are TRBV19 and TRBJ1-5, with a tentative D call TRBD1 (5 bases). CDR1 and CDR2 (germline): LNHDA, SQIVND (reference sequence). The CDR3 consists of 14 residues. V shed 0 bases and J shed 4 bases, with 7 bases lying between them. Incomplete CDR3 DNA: TGTGCCAGTAGTATAGAGGGGCGAAATCAGCCC. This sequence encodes CASSIEGRNQP. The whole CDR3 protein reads CASSIEGRNQPQHF.

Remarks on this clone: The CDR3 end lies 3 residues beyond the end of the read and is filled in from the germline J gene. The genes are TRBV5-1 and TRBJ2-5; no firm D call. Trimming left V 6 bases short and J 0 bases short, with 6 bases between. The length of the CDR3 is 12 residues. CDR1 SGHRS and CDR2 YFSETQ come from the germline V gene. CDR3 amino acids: CASNTNQETQYF. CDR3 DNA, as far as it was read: TGCGCCAGCAACACCAACCAAGAGACC.

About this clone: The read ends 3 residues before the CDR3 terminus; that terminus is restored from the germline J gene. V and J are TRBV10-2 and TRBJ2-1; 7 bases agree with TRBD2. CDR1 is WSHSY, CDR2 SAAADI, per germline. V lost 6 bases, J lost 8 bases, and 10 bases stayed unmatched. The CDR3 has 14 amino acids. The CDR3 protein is CASRAGVVVDEQFF. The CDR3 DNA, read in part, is TGCGCCAGCAGGGCGGGAGTTGTAGTGGATGAG.

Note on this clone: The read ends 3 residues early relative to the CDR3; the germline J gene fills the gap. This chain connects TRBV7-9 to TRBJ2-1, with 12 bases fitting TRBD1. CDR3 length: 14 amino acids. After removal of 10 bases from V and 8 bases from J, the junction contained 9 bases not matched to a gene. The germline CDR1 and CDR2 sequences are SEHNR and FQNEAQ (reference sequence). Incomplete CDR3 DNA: TGTGCCACCTCCGGGACAGGGGGCGGGTATGAG. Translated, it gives CATSGTGGGYE. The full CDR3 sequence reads CATSGTGGGYEQFF. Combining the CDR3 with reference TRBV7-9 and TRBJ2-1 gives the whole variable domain DTGVSQNPRHKITKRGQNVTFRCDPISEHNRLYWYRQTLGQGPEFLTYFQNEAQLEKSRLLSDRFSAERPKGSFSTLEIQRTEQGDSAMYLCATSGTGGGYEQFFGPGTRLTVL.

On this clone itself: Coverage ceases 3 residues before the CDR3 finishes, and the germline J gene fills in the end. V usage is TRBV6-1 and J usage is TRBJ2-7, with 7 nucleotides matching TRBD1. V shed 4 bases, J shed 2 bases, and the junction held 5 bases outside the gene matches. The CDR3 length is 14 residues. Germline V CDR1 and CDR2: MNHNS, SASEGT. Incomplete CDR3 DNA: TGTGCCAGCAGTGCCCGACAGGGACCCTACGAG. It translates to CASSARQGPYE. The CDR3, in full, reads CASSARQGPYEQYF.

The covered CDR3 bases are TGTGCCAGCTCTTCAGGGCCCTCTGGAAACACC. Its protein product is CASSSGPSGNT. The whole CDR3 is CASSSGPSGNTIYF. The chain is built from TRBV18 and TRBJ1-3; maybe TRBD1 (5 bases). The CDR3 goes on 3 residues after the read ends, and that part is filled in from the germline J gene. CDR3 length equals 14 residues. V lost 6 bases, J lost 0 bases, and 9 bases lay in between. The germline V gene encodes CDR1 KGHSH and CDR2 LQKENI.

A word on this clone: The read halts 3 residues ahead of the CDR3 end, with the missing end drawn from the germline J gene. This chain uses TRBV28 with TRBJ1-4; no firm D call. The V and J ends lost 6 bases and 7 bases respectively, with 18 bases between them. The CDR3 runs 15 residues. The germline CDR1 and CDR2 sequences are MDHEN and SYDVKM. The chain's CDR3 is CASSRNLRAGEKLFF. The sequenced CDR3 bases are TGTGCCAGCAGCCGTAATCTGCGAGCCGGTGAAAAA.

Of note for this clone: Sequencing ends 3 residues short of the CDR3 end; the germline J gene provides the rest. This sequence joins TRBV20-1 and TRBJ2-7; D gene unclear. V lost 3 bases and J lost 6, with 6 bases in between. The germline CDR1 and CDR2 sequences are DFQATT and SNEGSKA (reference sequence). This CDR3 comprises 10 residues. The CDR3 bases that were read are TGCAGTGCTAGTCTAGTCGAG. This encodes CSASLVE. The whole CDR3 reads CSASLVEQYF.

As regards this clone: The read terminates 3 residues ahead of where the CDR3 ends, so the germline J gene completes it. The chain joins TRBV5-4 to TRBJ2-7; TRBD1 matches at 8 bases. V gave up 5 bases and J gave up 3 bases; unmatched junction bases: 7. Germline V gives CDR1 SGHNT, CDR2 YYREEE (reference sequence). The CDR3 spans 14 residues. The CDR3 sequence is CASSFIDRGYEQYF. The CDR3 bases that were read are TGTGCCAGCAGTTTTATAGACAGGGGCTACGAG.

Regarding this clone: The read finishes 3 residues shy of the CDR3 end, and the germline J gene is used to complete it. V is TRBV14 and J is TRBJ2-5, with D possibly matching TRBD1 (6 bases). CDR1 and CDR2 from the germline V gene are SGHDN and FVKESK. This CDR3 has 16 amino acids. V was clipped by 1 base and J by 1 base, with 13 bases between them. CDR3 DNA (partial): TGTGCCAGCAGCCAAGCTCGACAGGCGATCCAAGAGACC. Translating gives CASSQARQAIQET. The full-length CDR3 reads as CASSQARQAIQETQYF.

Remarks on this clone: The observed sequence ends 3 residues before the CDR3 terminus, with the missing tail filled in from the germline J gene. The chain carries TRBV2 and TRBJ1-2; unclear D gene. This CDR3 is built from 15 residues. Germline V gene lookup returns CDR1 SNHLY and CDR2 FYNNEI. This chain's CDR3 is CASRGTGLAKNIYTF. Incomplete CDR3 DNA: TGTGCCAGCAGGGGAACGGGGTTAGCCAAAAACATC.

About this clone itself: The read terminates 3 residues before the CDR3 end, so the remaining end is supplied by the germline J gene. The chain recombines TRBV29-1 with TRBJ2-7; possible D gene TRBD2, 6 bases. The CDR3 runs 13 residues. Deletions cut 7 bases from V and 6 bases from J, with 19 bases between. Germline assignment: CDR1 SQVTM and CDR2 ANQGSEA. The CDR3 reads CSAKGGGAGEQYF. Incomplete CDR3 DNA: TGCAGCGCCAAGGGCGGAGGGGCCGGCGAG.

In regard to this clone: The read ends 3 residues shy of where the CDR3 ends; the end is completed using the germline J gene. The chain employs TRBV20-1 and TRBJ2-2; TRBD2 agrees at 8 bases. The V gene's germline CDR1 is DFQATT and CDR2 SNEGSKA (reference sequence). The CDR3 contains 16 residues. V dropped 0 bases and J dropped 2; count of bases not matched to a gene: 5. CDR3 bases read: TGCAGTGCTAGAGATCGTCGGGGGGGAAACACCGGGGAG. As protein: CSARDRRGGNTGE. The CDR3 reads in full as CSARDRRGGNTGELFF.

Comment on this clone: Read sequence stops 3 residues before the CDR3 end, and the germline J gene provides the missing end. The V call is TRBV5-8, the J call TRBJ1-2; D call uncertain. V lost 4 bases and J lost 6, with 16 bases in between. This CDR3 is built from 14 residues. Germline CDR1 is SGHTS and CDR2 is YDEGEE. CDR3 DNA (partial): TGTGCCAGCAGCCGAGTAAAGGTGGCCGATGGC. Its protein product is CASSRVKVADG. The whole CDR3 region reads CASSRVKVADGYTF.

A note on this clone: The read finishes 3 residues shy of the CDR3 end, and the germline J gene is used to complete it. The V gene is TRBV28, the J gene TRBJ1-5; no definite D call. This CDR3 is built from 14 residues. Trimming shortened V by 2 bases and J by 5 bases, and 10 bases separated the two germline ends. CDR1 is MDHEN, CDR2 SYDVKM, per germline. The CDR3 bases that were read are TGTGCCAGCAGTTTAAGCCTACTGTATCAGCCC. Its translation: CASSLSLLYQP. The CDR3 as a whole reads CASSLSLLYQPQHF.

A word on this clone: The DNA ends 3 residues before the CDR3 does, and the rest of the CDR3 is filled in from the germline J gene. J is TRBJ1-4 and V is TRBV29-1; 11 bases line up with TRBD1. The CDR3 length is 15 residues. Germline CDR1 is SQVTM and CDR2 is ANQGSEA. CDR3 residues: CSVGTGGPEGSPLFF. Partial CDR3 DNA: TGCAGCGTGGGGACAGGGGGTCCGGAGGGTTCACCA.

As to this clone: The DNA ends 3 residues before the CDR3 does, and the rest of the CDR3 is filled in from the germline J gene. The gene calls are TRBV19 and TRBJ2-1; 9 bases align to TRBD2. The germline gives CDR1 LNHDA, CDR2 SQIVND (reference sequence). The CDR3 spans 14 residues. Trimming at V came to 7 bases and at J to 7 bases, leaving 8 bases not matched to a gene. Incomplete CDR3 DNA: TGTGCCAGTATGGCGGGAGGGCCGGGGAATGAG. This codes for CASMAGGPGNE. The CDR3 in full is CASMAGGPGNEQFF.

The CDR3 spells CAWNSLGHSYEQYF. The part of the CDR3 DNA that was read is TGTGCCTGGAATTCCTTAGGACATTCCTACGAG. This chain joins TRBV30 and TRBJ2-7; a weak D match, TRBD1 (5 bases). The CDR3 is cut off 3 residues early in the read; its end comes from the germline J gene. From germline, CDR1 is GTSNPN and CDR2 SVGIG (reference sequence). Between the trimmed V and J ends, which lost 4 bases and 1 base, there was a span of 14 bases. The CDR3 is 14 residues long.

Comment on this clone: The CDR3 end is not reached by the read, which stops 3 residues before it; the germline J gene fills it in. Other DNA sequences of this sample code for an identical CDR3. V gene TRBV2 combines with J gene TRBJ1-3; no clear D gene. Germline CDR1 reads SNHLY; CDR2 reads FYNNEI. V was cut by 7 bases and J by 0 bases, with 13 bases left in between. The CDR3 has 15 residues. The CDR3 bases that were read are TGTGCCAGCAAGAAGGACTTGAGCTCTGGAAACACC. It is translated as CASKKDLSSGNT. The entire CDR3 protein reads CASKKDLSSGNTIYF.